This T cell receptor (beta chain) stems from a study of regulatory T cells in long-lasting Graves disease. Study at large: The study counted Graves' disease as persistent given over 5 years of antithyroid drugs and positive TSH receptor antibodies.

Study-level results: A reduction in accuracy may have resulted from the small sample size. Persistent Graves' patients showed a TCR diversity that was lower than that of newly diagnosed ones.

This clonotype showed up many times. The antigen is unknown. The sample's time point: persistent/refractory GD, antithyroid drugs over 5 years with positive TRAb. The authors made the TCR library using RNA they extracted from PBMCs. Arm-PCR of CDR3 regions with iRepertoire HTBI primers generated TCR beta libraries. TCRdb re-called the multiplex PCR reads with MiXCR, one entry per CDR3 protein. Counted here are 300,000 or so distinct CDR3 sequences, around a fifth occurring once; the ten biggest clones make up approximately 31%. Sequencing was performed on peripheral blood mononuclear cells (PBMCs), taken when the disease was refractory, from a patient treated with antithyroid drugs. This clonotype was sampled from a female donor with Graves disease.

CDR3 DNA sequence: TGTGCCAGCAGGAAAACAGGGGGAGGCACTGAAGCTTTCTTT. This sequence encodes CASRKTGGGTEAFF. The gene calls are TRBV6-1 and TRBJ1-1; 8 bases agree with TRBD1. Germline CDR1 MNHNS, CDR2 SASEGT. With 6 bases clipped from V and 4 bases from J, the junction kept 7 bases outside the gene matches. This CDR3 is 14 amino acids long.